This T cell receptor beta chain was recovered during a study of blood T cell repertoires in COVID-19. As for the study in general: Both acute and convalescent COVID-19 samples were obtained from the United States, Italy and Spain. T cells, B-cell-depleted T cells, or PBMCs provided the cDNA or gDNA that served as material.

Source study methods: The assay estimated nucleated cells by amplifying reference gene primers. The assay was immunoSEQ multiplex PCR, and TCRdb's table has in-frame clones only and misses some. The V and J calls and clone size are taken from that table; D and trimming were inferred from the DNA. The data hold tens of thousands of clones, with approximately 78% observed a single time. Germline loops: CDR1 KGHDR, CDR2 SFDVKD. The CDR3 has 15 amino acids. J gave up 2 bases and V 3 bases, and 3 bases lay outside the gene matches. This receptor was identified in a human donor in a cohort sampled during active COVID-19. Input material: peripheral blood. J is TRBJ2-1 and V is TRBV24-1, with 7 bases lining up with TRBD2. CDR3 nucleotides: TGTGCCACCAGTGATGCGGGGGTCCCCTACAATGAGCAGTTCTTC. Protein product: CATSDAGVPYNEQFF.